The 5 T cell receptor beta chains given below trace back to one sample, sequenced in a study of cytomegalovirus exposure and HLA in healthy donors. Amplification used 60 Vbeta primers and 13 Jbeta primers. Method: immunoSEQ multiplex PCR; TCRdb's copy keeps in-frame clones and lacks some. The sample shows under 150,000 clones, about three fifths of them seen only once. Sequenced: PBMCs. All receptors derive from a man in his forties or fifties in good health and CMV-seropositive.

This clone was observed a single time. The chain joins TRBV6-6 to TRBJ2-7, with 9 positions matching TRBD1. V trimming: 6 bases; J trimming: 0 bases; junction bases outside the gene matches: 6. CDR1 MNHNY and CDR2 SVGAGI come from the germline V gene (reference sequence). The CDR3 contains 15 residues. The CDR3 is CASRTTGGFSYEQYF. Here the CDR3 DNA reads TGTGCCAGCAGGACCACAGGGGGCTTCTCCTACGAGCAGTACTTC.

The chain recombines TRBV10-1 with TRBJ2-7; 10 bases are a match to TRBD1. The length of the CDR3 is 15 residues. With V trimmed by 1 base and J by 9 bases, 9 bases remained unmatched. Germline V gene lookup returns CDR1 WNHNN and CDR2 SYGVQD (reference sequence). In DNA, the CDR3 is TGCGCCAGCAGTGAGTTCGGACAGGGGGGGTCGGGGCAGTACTTC. Translating it yields CASSEFGQGGSGQYF.

This clone has just a few counts. The chain recombines TRBV28 with TRBJ1-2; the D is unclear. V was shortened by 1 base and J by 4 bases, with 13 bases between the two germline ends. Germline values: CDR1 MDHEN, CDR2 SYDVKM. The CDR3 totals 15 residues. CDR3 sequence: CASSLLGQVGYGYTF. CDR3 DNA sequence: TGTGCCAGCAGTTTATTGGGTCAGGTCGGCTATGGCTACACCTTC.

This chain connects TRBV7-2 to TRBJ2-7, with 7 bases that match TRBD1. J was trimmed by 4 bases and V by 4 bases; bases with no gene match: 4. This CDR3 contains 13 residues. CDR1 is SGHTA and CDR2 is FQGNSA in the germline V gene. The CDR3 nucleotides read TGTGCCAGCAGCTGGGACAGAAAATACGAGCAGTACTTC. It encodes CASSWDRKYEQYF.

The rearrangement joins TRBV30 to TRBJ2-7, with 9 bases that match TRBD1. The CDR3 length is 14 residues. V gave up 8 bases and J gave up 0 bases; unmatched junction bases: 8. Germline loops: CDR1 GTSNPN, CDR2 SVGIG (reference sequence). CDR3 region: CAGTGQGSSYEQYF. DNA for the CDR3: TGTGCCGGGACCGGACAGGGGTCCTCCTACGAGCAGTACTTC. Complete variable domain (other parts from reference TRBV30 and TRBJ2-7): SQTIHQWPATLVQPVGSPLSLECTVEGTSNPNLYWYRQAAGRGLQLLFYSVGIGQISSEVPQNLSASRPQDRQFILSSKKLLLSDSGFYLCAGTGQGSSYEQYFGPGTRLTVT.